This T cell receptor (beta chain) was profiled in a study of blood T cell repertoires in COVID-19. Turning to the study itself: The United States, Italy and Spain provided the acute and convalescent COVID-19 samples. Nucleic acid was either cDNA or gDNA, and it came from T cells, B-cell-depleted T cells, or PBMCs.

Germline trimming cut 4 bases from V and 2 bases from J; bases unmatched to any gene: 9. The CDR3 spans 15 residues. CDR1 is SGDLS and CDR2 is YYNGEE in the germline V gene. In the source study's methods: By means of reference gene primer amplification, nucleated cell counts were estimated. Clones were read by immunoSEQ multiplex PCR, and TCRdb kept only the in-frame ones, dropping some. The V and J calls and the clone size are those of that table, but D and trimming were determined from the DNA. The data hold 150,000 to 160,000 clones, with around 80% observed a single time. The sample comprised peripheral blood. J is TRBJ2-7 and V is TRBV9, with 7 bases matching TRBD1. The TCR sequence derives from a woman in her fifties or sixties with acute or convalescent COVID-19. In DNA form, the CDR3 reads TGTGCCAGCAGCCCCCGGGACAGCGGCCCCTACGAGCAGTACTTC. This encodes CASSPRDSGPYEQYF.